The clone carrying this T cell receptor beta chain was seen a few times. No antigen is known for it. CD4+ T cells from unexposed donors were obtained before the COVID-19 pandemic (2011-2018). CD4+ T cells were isolated from the cells after around eleven days of culture. These data originate in a study of CD4 T cells in relation to SARS-CoV-2 and coronaviruses. Study in general: Negative control cultures got HIV-1 Nef peptides or no peptide.

The CDR3 is 16 amino acids. From germline, CDR1 is MNHNS and CDR2 SASEGT. The V gene end was trimmed by 0 bases and the J gene end by 5 bases; junction bases not matched to a gene: 5. Assay: immunoSEQ multiplex PCR; the TCRdb copy retains only in-frame clones and omits some. The sample yields more than 20,000 clones, over 65% seen once. The sample comprised CD4+ T cells from PBMCs, cultured in vitro. The clonotype originates from a human donor in good health. The J gene is TRBJ2-7, the V gene TRBV6-1; TRBD2 aligns across 12 bases. The CDR3 DNA reads TGTGCCAGCAGTGAAGCGCGGACTAGCGGGAAGAACGAGCAGTACTTC. Translating it yields CASSEARTSGKNEQYF.